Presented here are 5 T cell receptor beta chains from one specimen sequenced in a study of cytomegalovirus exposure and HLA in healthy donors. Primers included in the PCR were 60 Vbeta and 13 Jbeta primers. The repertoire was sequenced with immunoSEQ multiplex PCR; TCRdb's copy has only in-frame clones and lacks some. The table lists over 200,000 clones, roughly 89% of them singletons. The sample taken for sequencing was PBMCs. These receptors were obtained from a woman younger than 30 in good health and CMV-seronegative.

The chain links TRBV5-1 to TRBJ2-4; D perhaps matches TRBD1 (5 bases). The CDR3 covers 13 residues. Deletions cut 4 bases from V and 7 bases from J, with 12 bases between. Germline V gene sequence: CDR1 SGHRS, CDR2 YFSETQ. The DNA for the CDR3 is TGCGCCAGCAGCCCCGGCTCAGGGAACATTCAGTACTTC. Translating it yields CASSPGSGNIQYF.

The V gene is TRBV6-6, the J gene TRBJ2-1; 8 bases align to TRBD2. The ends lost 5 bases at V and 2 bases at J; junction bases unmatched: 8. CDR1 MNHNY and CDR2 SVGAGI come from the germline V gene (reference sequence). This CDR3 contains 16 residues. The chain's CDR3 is CASSISGADPYNEQFF. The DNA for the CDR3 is TGTGCCAGCAGTATTAGCGGGGCCGACCCCTACAATGAGCAGTTCTTC.

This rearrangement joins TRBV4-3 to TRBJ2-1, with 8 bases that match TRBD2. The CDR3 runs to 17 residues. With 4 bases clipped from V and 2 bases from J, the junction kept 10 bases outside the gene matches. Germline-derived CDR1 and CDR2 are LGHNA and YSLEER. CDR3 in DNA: TGCGCCAGCAGCCTAAATGCCGGACTAGCCACCTACAATGAGCAGTTCTTC. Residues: CASSLNAGLATYNEQFF.

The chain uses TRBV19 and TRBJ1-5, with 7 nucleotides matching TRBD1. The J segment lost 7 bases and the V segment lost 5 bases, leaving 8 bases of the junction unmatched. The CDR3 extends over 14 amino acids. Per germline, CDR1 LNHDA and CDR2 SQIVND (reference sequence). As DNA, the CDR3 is TGTGCCAGTAGTGGGACAGACATGCGGCAGCCCCAGCATTTT. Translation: CASSGTDMRQPQHF.

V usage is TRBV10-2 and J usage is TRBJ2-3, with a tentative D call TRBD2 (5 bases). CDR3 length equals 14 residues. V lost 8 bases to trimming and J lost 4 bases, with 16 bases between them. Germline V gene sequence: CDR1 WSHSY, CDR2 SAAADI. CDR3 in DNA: TGCGCCAGCGAGGGCCGGGTCTTCCCAGATACGCAGTATTTT. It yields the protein CASEGRVFPDTQYF.